These 3 T cell receptor beta chains came from one sample sequenced in a study of blood T cell repertoires in COVID-19. Only in-frame clones appear in the TCRdb table, and some are missing; sequencing was by immunoSEQ multiplex PCR. This sample has approximately 100,000 clones; 85% occur once, and the top ten carry over 35%. Specimen: peripheral blood. The origin of the receptors is a man at least 80 years old with acute or convalescent COVID-19.

The gene calls are TRBV7-2 and TRBJ1-2; 10 nucleotides line up with TRBD1. J lost 7 bases, V lost 5 bases, and 4 bases had no gene match. The CDR3 is made up of 13 amino acids. Germline V gives CDR1 SGHTA, CDR2 FQGNSA. CDR3: CASSRGQGVGYTF. The CDR3 DNA reads TGTGCCAGCAGCCGAGGACAGGGGGTTGGCTACACCTTC.

The gene calls are TRBV6-5 and TRBJ1-1, with D unresolved. Germline CDR1 is MNHEY and CDR2 is SVGAGI. V was cut by 2 bases and J by 7 bases, with 11 bases left in between. The CDR3 length is 13 residues. In nucleotides, the CDR3 is TGTGCCAGCAGTTACGAATGGCTAGGTGAAGCTTTCTTT. The encoded protein is CASSYEWLGEAFF.

The chain uses TRBV12-3 or TRBV12-4 and TRBJ2-7, with D tentatively TRBD2 (6 bases). The V gene lost 3 bases and the J gene lost 11 bases, with 17 bases spanning the gap. CDR3 size: 13 residues. In nucleotides, the CDR3 is TGTGCCAGCAGTTTGGCAGGGTCCCGGGGGAAGTACTTC. It encodes CASSLAGSRGKYF.